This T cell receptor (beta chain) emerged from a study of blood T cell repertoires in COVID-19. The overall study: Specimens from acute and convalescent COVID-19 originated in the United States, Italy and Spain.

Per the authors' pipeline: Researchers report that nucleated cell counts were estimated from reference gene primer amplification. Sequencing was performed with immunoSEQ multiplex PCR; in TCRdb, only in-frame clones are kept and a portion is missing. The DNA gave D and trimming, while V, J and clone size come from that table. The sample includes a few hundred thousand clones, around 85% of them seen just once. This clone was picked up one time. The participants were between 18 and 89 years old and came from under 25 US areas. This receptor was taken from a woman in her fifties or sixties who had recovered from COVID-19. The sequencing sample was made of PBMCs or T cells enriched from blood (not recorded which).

The CDR3 sequence is CASSFEDRPNSPLHF. The CDR3 bases are TGTGCCAGCAGCTTCGAGGACAGACCTAATTCACCCCTCCACTTT. V and J are TRBV5-6 and TRBJ1-6, with D tentatively TRBD1 (6 bases). V was cut by 2 bases and J by 6 bases, with 12 bases left in between. The CDR3 consists of 15 residues. CDR1 SGHDT and CDR2 YYEEEE come from the germline V gene.